Below, 25 T cell receptor beta chains from the same sample are listed, as sequenced in a study of response to subunit inactivated influenza vaccine (dated by TCRdb to 2016 to 2018). Preparation of the library involved RT-PCR. TCRdb shows the sequencer as Illumina HiSeq 2500. TCRdb applied fastp at Q25 and MiXCR to the public reads, then kept only in-frame beta chains. Under each unique CDR3 protein, matching rows form one entry showing the most common genes and DNA. The table for this sample lists under 750,000 distinct CDR3 sequences; about an eighth of them were counted only once. The ten largest clones capture 10% of the sample. The sequenced sample was PBMCs from blood, obtained on the day of vaccination. Every receptor here comes from a man over 45 who received an inactivated influenza vaccine. Donor details come from another sample of the same person, matched by shared clones.

V is TRBV6-2 or TRBV6-3 and J is TRBJ2-3, with 11 bases matching TRBD2. The J segment lost 2 bases and the V segment lost 7 bases, leaving 5 bases of the junction unmatched. CDR3 length equals 15 residues. Germline V gene data show CDR1 as MNHEY and CDR2 as SVGEGT. The CDR3 protein is CASKRLAGNTDTQYF. Written as DNA, the CDR3 is TGTGCCAGCAAACGACTAGCGGGAAACACAGATACGCAGTATTTT.

A few counts support this clonotype. This chain uses TRBV10-3 with TRBJ1-1; D not resolved. V was clipped by 4 bases and J by 0 bases, with 6 bases between them. Germline values: CDR1 ENHRY, CDR2 SYGVKD. This CDR3 is 13 amino acids long. The CDR3 reads CAISAKVNTEAFF. The CDR3 nucleotides are TGTGCCATCAGTGCCAAGGTGAACACTGAAGCTTTCTTT.

V gene TRBV20-1 combines with J gene TRBJ1-1; D possibly corresponds to TRBD1 (6 bases). CDR1 and CDR2 (germline): DFQATT, SNEGSKA (reference sequence). V dropped 3 bases and J dropped 1 base, with 12 bases sitting between them. The CDR3 is 14 amino acids. The DNA of the CDR3 is TGCAGTGCTAGCGACTTGGACAGGAACACTGAAGCTTTCTTT. This gives the protein CSASDLDRNTEAFF.

V gene TRBV20-1 combines with J gene TRBJ1-2; the match to TRBD1 covers 10 bases. This CDR3 is 15 amino acids long. J gave up 8 bases and V 0 bases, and 9 bases lay outside the gene matches. In germline, CDR1 is DFQATT, CDR2 SNEGSKA (reference sequence). The CDR3 DNA reads as TGCAGTGCTAGAGATCCGACAGGGGGCGCGCGGGGCTACACCTTC. Protein sequence: CSARDPTGGARGYTF.

The chain combines TRBV12-3 or TRBV12-4 with TRBJ2-3, with D tentatively TRBD2 (6 bases). V shed 4 bases and J shed 2 bases, with 13 bases lying between them. The CDR3 is 15 amino acids. The CDR3, as DNA: TGTGCCAGCAGTTCCCTAGCGCACAACACAGATACGCAGTATTTT. Amino acids: CASSSLAHNTDTQYF.

This clonotype showed up just a few times. The chain is built from TRBV28 and TRBJ1-3; no clear D. The CDR3 loop spans 15 amino acids. Trimming removed 5 bases from V and 0 bases from J, with 11 bases in between. Per germline, CDR1 MDHEN and CDR2 SYDVKM. The CDR3 sequence: CASSPGVLSGNTIYF. The CDR3 nucleotides are TGTGCCAGCAGTCCGGGAGTCCTCTCTGGAAACACCATATATTTT.

This rearrangement joins TRBV12-3 or TRBV12-4 to TRBJ2-5, with 7 bases identical to TRBD1. This CDR3 spans 15 amino acids. The J segment lost 1 base and the V segment lost 8 bases, leaving 10 bases of the junction unmatched. The CDR3 sequence is CASSRPGQFQETQYF. CDR3 nucleotides: TGTGCCAGCTCTCGACCGGGACAGTTCCAAGAGACCCAGTACTTC.

This clonotype was seen at least ten times. The chain links TRBV20-1 to TRBJ1-2; tentative D call: TRBD1 (5 bases). Looked up from germline, CDR1 is DFQATT and CDR2 is SNEGSKA (reference sequence). The CDR3 runs to 14 residues. V lost 6 bases and J 1 base, leaving 15 bases between the germline ends. CDR3 nucleotides: TGCAGTGCCCCCCCGGGGACCGTTAACTATGGCTACACCTTC. It encodes CSAPPGTVNYGYTF.

This clonotype was recorded a few times. This chain uses TRBV4-2 with TRBJ2-3; 10 nucleotides align to TRBD2. V shed 0 bases and J 2 bases; nucleotides not matched to a gene: 5. The CDR3 runs to 17 residues. The V gene's germline CDR1 is LGHNA and CDR2 YNFKEQ. For the CDR3, the DNA is TGTGCCAGCAGCCAAGAAGTTCTAGCGGGGGTCACAGATACGCAGTATTTT. It translates to CASSQEVLAGVTDTQYF.

This clonotype was observed a handful of times. This chain connects TRBV7-6 to TRBJ2-5; D unclear. Germline V gene data show CDR1 as SGHVS and CDR2 as FNYEAQ. The CDR3 totals 14 residues. V gave up 1 base and J gave up 2 bases, with 8 bases separating them. The DNA of the CDR3 is TGTGCCAGCAGCTTAGTTTCAGTTCAAGAGACCCAGTACTTC. Encoded protein: CASSLVSVQETQYF.

This sequence joins TRBV20-1 and TRBJ2-5, with a tentative D call TRBD1 (5 bases). The closer fit of TRBJ2-1 to the DNA end suggests the J call may be wrong. CDR1 is DFQATT, CDR2 SNEGSKA, per germline (reference sequence). This CDR3 has 15 amino acids. CDR3 in amino acids: CSARDLVGVQETQFF. The DNA of the CDR3 is TGCAGTGCTAGAGATTTAGTAGGGGTACAAGAGACCCAGTTCTTC.

The sample holds a few counts of this clonotype. The chain joins TRBV11-2 to TRBJ2-3; 7 nucleotides match TRBD2. The CDR3 covers 15 residues. V lost 5 bases to trimming and J lost 0 bases; unmatched junction nucleotides: 5. Germline-derived CDR1 and CDR2 are SGHAT and FQNNGV. CDR3 sequence: CASSPRLASTDTQYF. CDR3 DNA: TGTGCCAGCAGCCCGCGACTAGCAAGCACAGATACGCAGTATTTT.

The chain links TRBV18 to TRBJ2-1; the match to TRBD2 covers 7 bases. The length of the CDR3 is 15 residues. Trimming took 2 bases from V and 1 from J; bases not matched to a gene: 2. CDR1 and CDR2 from the germline V gene are KGHSH and LQKENI. The chain's CDR3 is CASSPGRESYNEQFF. As DNA, the CDR3 is TGTGCCAGCTCACCAGGGCGGGAGTCCTACAATGAGCAGTTCTTC.

The CDR3 nucleotides read TGTGCCAGCTCTGAGACGGCGTTACTCAATGAGCAGTTCTTC. This codes for CASSETALLNEQFF. The chain combines TRBV18 with TRBJ2-1; D ambiguous. V lost 6 bases and J 6 bases, leaving 15 bases between the germline ends. Germline values: CDR1 KGHSH, CDR2 LQKENI. There are 14 residues in the CDR3.

The CDR3 spells CASSSVSGTHRTQYF. The CDR3 region has the DNA TGTGCCAGCAGCTCGGTTAGCGGGACCCATAGGACCCAGTACTTC. The V call is TRBV11-2, the J call TRBJ2-5; 8 nucleotides align to TRBD2. This CDR3 is 15 amino acids long. Germline-derived CDR1 and CDR2 are SGHAT and FQNNGV. The trim removed 4 bases at V and 7 bases at J, leaving 11 bases unmatched.

This clonotype was observed a few times. The J gene is TRBJ2-7, the V gene TRBV7-9, with 7 bases lining up with TRBD1. CDR3 length: 14 amino acids. The trim removed 4 bases at V and 4 bases at J, leaving 7 bases unmatched. Germline lookup yields CDR1 SEHNR and CDR2 FQNEAQ (reference sequence). As DNA, the CDR3 is TGTGCCAGCAGCTCCCGGGACAGACGATACGAGCAGTACTTC. Its translation: CASSSRDRRYEQYF.

The V gene is TRBV11-2, the J gene TRBJ2-7; 8 bases match TRBD1. Germline CDR1 reads SGHAT; CDR2 reads FQNNGV. This CDR3 region has 15 residues. With 5 bases clipped from V and 2 bases from J, the junction kept 8 bases outside the gene matches. The CDR3 region has the DNA TGTGCCAGCAGCACCACCGGGACAGGCGCCTACGAGCAGTACTTC. Translated: CASSTTGTGAYEQYF.

The chain has TRBV29-1 and TRBJ2-6; 10 nucleotides match TRBD1. The junction had 4 bases not matched to a gene; V was cut back by 8 bases and J by 0 bases. The germline CDR1 and CDR2 sequences are SQVTM and ANQGSEA. CDR3 length: 15 amino acids. For the CDR3, the DNA is TGCAGCACCGGGACAGGGGACTCTGGGGCCAACGTCCTGACTTTC. It is translated as CSTGTGDSGANVLTF.

The V call is TRBV2, the J call TRBJ2-3; 10 nucleotides line up with TRBD2. Germline V CDR1 and CDR2: SNHLY, FYNNEI. V lost 8 bases, J lost 0 bases, and 11 bases stayed unmatched. The CDR3 is made up of 17 amino acids. The CDR3 coding sequence is TGTGCCAGCGATGGGTCTAGCGGGAGTTCCAGCACAGATACGCAGTATTTT. It codes for CASDGSSGSSSTDTQYF.

This clonotype was recorded a few times. The chain employs TRBV5-1 and TRBJ2-3; D unclear. The germline gives CDR1 SGHRS, CDR2 YFSETQ. V lost 4 bases to trimming and J lost 2 bases, with 17 bases between them. CDR3 length: 16 residues. CDR3 nucleotides: TGCGCCAGCAGCCTGGGTGGAGCTCATATCACAGATACGCAGTATTTT. It codes for CASSLGGAHITDTQYF. Full variable domain (remainder filled in from reference TRBV5-1 and TRBJ2-3): KAGVTQTPRYLIKTRGQQVTLSCSPISGHRSVSWYQQTPGQGLQFLFEYFSETQRNKGNFPGRFSGRQFSNSRSEMNVSTLELGDSALYLCASSLGGAHITDTQYFGPGTRLTVL.

This clonotype was detected only a few times. The chain combines TRBV2 with TRBJ2-5, with D perhaps matching TRBD1 (6 bases). V lost 5 bases to trimming and J lost 7 bases, with 20 bases between them. Germline loops: CDR1 SNHLY, CDR2 FYNNEI. The CDR3 contains 15 residues. CDR3: CASSPPDRVPPTQYF. DNA of the CDR3: TGTGCCAGCAGTCCCCCGGACAGAGTCCCACCGACCCAGTACTTC.

This clonotype was recorded many times. The rearrangement joins TRBV12-3 or TRBV12-4 to TRBJ2-2, with 8 bases matching TRBD1. After removal of 6 bases from V and 0 bases from J, the junction contained 3 bases not matched to a gene. The CDR3 is 15 amino acids. The CDR3 is CASSPDRANTGELFF. The DNA for the CDR3 is TGTGCCAGCAGCCCGGACAGGGCGAACACCGGGGAGCTGTTTTTT.

A few counts support this clonotype. The chain employs TRBV7-2 and TRBJ2-3, with TRBD1 identical over 7 bases. CDR3 size: 13 residues. V shed 4 bases, J shed 6 bases, and the junction held 4 bases outside the gene matches. The V gene's germline CDR1 is SGHTA and CDR2 FQGNSA. CDR3 nucleotide sequence: TGTGCCAGCAGCTCCCAGACAGGGGATACGCAGTATTTT. This sequence encodes CASSSQTGDTQYF.

This chain connects TRBV28 to TRBJ2-7; 8 nucleotides match TRBD1. V shed 6 bases, J shed 5 bases, and the junction held 15 bases outside the gene matches. CDR1 is MDHEN and CDR2 is SYDVKM in the germline V gene. The CDR3 is 16 residues long. The CDR3 region is CASSPRGRGFFDEQYF. The CDR3 coding sequence is TGTGCCAGCAGCCCCAGGGGGCGAGGGTTTTTCGACGAGCAGTACTTC.

This clonotype was seen a handful of times. The chain joins TRBV7-8 to TRBJ2-7, with 8 positions matching TRBD2. J lost 1 base, V lost 2 bases, and 4 bases had no gene match. This CDR3 contains 15 residues. Germline V gives CDR1 SGHVS, CDR2 FQNEAQ. The CDR3 protein is CASSLRLASSYEQYF. In nucleotides, the CDR3 is TGTGCCAGCAGCTTAAGACTAGCGAGTTCCTACGAGCAGTACTTC.